This TCR beta chain is drawn from a study of blood T cells in healthy people across ages. General observations from the study: With naive T cell percentage, TCR beta diversity showed a strong correlation. For the donors, CMV status was unknown and possibly confounded expanded clonotype changes. Diversity of TCR beta per million T cells declined in a roughly linear way with age.

Russia was home to the donors, healthy Caucasian individuals aged about 6 to 90. For the second PCR, which ran for about 7 to 12 cycles, a sample-barcoded 5' primer and a J-beta primer mix were used. TCRdb recomputed calls from the 5' RACE reads with MiXCR, one row per CDR3 protein. The table includes about 1.8 million distinct CDR3 sequences, 49% detected once. The germline V gene has CDR1 SGHRS and CDR2 YFSETQ. J lost 5 bases, V lost 0 bases, and 1 base had no gene match. The CDR3 runs to 14 residues. With regard to this clonotype: Its specificity is not known.

This chain connects TRBV5-1 to TRBJ1-5, with 8 nucleotides matching TRBD1. Source material: blood. The TCR originated in a middle-aged woman in good health. CDR3 sequence: CASSLGGQDQPQHF. The CDR3 nucleotides read TGCGCCAGCAGCTTGGGGGGACAGGATCAGCCCCAGCATTTT.